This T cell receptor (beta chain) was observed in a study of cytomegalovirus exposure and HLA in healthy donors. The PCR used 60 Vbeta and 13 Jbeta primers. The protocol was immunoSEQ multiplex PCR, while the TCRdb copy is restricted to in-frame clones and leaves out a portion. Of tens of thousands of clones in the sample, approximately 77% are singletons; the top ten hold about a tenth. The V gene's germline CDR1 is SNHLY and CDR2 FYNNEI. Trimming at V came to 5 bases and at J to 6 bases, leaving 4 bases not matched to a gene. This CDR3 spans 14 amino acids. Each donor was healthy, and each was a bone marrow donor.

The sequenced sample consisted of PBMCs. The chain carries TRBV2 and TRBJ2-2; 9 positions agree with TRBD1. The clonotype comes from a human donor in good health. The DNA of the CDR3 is TGTGCCAGCAGTCGGGACAGGGTTCCCGGGGAGCTGTTTTTT. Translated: CASSRDRVPGELFF.